The clone carrying this T cell receptor beta chain was found once. Via MiXCR, TCRdb re-called the 5' RACE reads, giving one row per CDR3 protein. The top ten hold 2.9% of the sample, which has 60,000 or so distinct CDR3 sequences, over 10% seen once. The sample belongs to a study of early T cells in non-severe SARS-CoV-2 infection. Germline-derived CDR1 and CDR2 are SGHRS and YFSETQ. Unmatched junction bases numbered 8, after V lost 4 bases and J lost 8 bases. The CDR3 totals 15 residues. This chain connects TRBV5-1 to TRBJ2-1, with 11 nucleotides matching TRBD2. The sequence derives from an adult who was a healthcare worker with PCR-confirmed SARS-CoV-2 infection or an uninfected control (not recorded which). The sample comprised whole blood. The CDR3 nucleotides are TGCGCCAGCAGCGGATTGACTAGCGGGACTGATGAGCAGTTCTTC. Translating it yields CASSGLTSGTDEQFF.